This TCR beta chain originates from a study of shared clonotypes between healthy human individuals. Study-wide results and limits: Inspection by rarefaction showed sorted-subset sequencing to be incomplete despite large depth.

Each of the donors was a healthy adult who was HIV-negative and had not had a recent acute infection or vaccination. The CDR3 is 15 amino acids. The germline gives CDR1 MDHEN, CDR2 SYDVKM. Data came from immunoSEQ multiplex PCR; TCRdb stores just in-frame clones and leaves some out. The sample holds more than 850,000 clones; 70% to 80% are singletons and the top ten take about 0.52%. Concerning this clone itself: Its specificity is not known. A much larger clone lies a single base off, so this may be a read error.

The rearrangement uses TRBV28 and TRBJ2-5, with 9 nucleotides matching TRBD2. The receptor comes from a man aged 18 to 30 in good health. Some clones in this sample may be carry-over from other donors' samples. Sequencing used memory CD4+ T cells from PBMCs. Sample subset: CD45RA-negative fraction. CDR3: CASSLAGGYQEAQYF. The CDR3 region has the DNA TGTGCCAGCAGTTTAGCGGGAGGGTACCAAGAGGCCCAGTACTTC.